A selection of T cell receptor beta chains follows, all from one sample in a study of T-cell memory formation after mild COVID-19. One entry per CDR3 protein results from TCRdb running MiXCR on the 5' RACE reads. This sample has under 150,000 distinct CDR3 sequences; about 17% occur once, and the top ten carry approximately 15%. The sequenced sample was PBMCs or a T cell subset sorted from them (not recorded which). The origin of the receptors is an adult woman who had mild COVID-19 (a few samples of this study predate the infection). Cell type and time point are not known. Each CDR3 is given with its conserved first and last residue. The D gene is left open where the match is weak. Clone size appears in some rows only: once, few, many, or a class for an expanded clone.

j_call: TRBJ2-3
v_call: TRBV24-1
d_call: TRBD2
clone_size: few
cdr3_aa: CATSGTSAASTDTQYF
cdr3_nt: TGTGCCACCAGTGGGACTAGCGCCGCTAGCACAGATACGCAGTATTTT

j_call: TRBJ2-5
v_call: TRBV10-3
d_call: TRBD1
clone_size: NA
cdr3_aa: CAAGDRWETQYF
cdr3_nt: TGTGCCGCCGGGGACAGGTGGGAGACCCAGTACTTC

j_call: TRBJ2-3
v_call: TRBV29-1
d_call: NA
clone_size: NA
cdr3_aa: CSVEVTMGADTQYF
cdr3_nt: TGCAGCGTTGAAGTCACCATGGGTGCAGATACGCAGTATTTT

j_call: TRBJ2-7
v_call: TRBV7-2
d_call: TRBD2
clone_size: NA
cdr3_aa: CASREGLAVPYEQYF
cdr3_nt: TGTGCCAGCAGAGAGGGACTAGCCGTCCCCTACGAGCAGTACTTC

j_call: TRBJ2-3
v_call: TRBV20-1
d_call: TRBD2
clone_size: few
cdr3_aa: CSARGPPLRGGRIPDTQYF
cdr3_nt: TGCAGTGCTAGAGGTCCCCCCCTTAGGGGCGGGAGGATTCCGGATACGCAGTATTTT

j_call: TRBJ1-6
v_call: TRBV20-1
d_call: NA
clone_size: NA
cdr3_aa: CSARIPGDLAPLHF
cdr3_nt: TGCAGTGCTAGGATTCCGGGAGATTTGGCACCCCTCCACTTT

j_call: TRBJ2-4
v_call: TRBV29-1
d_call: NA
clone_size: few
cdr3_aa: CSVVAGVGDIQYF
cdr3_nt: TGCAGCGTTGTAGCAGGGGTGGGAGACATTCAGTACTTC

j_call: TRBJ1-2
v_call: TRBV14
d_call: NA
clone_size: few
cdr3_aa: CASSHQGVGGNYGYTF
cdr3_nt: TGTGCCAGCAGCCATCAGGGAGTAGGAGGAAACTATGGCTACACCTTC

j_call: TRBJ1-5
v_call: TRBV12-3/TRBV12-4
d_call: NA
clone_size: few
cdr3_aa: CASSLFGWGQPQHF
cdr3_nt: TGTGCCAGCAGTCTTTTTGGTTGGGGTCAGCCCCAGCATTTT

j_call: TRBJ1-2
v_call: TRBV5-6
d_call: NA
clone_size: NA
cdr3_aa: CASSFGAGNDYGYTF
cdr3_nt: TGTGCCAGCAGCTTTGGGGCGGGGAACGACTATGGCTACACCTTC

j_call: TRBJ2-7
v_call: TRBV7-9
d_call: TRBD2
clone_size: NA
cdr3_aa: CASSLDGGSPYEQYF
cdr3_nt: TGTGCCAGCAGCTTAGACGGGGGGTCCCCCTACGAGCAGTACTTC

j_call: TRBJ2-7
v_call: TRBV4-3
d_call: NA
clone_size: few
cdr3_aa: CASSQKGLTGPTGEQYF
cdr3_nt: TGCGCCAGCAGCCAAAAAGGGCTGACGGGACCTACGGGAGAGCAGTACTTC

j_call: TRBJ2-3
v_call: TRBV7-6
d_call: NA
clone_size: NA
cdr3_aa: CASSFGTGGADTQYF
cdr3_nt: TGTGCCAGCAGCTTCGGTACGGGGGGCGCAGATACGCAGTATTTT

j_call: TRBJ2-5
v_call: TRBV24-1
d_call: NA
clone_size: few
cdr3_aa: CATSEPVGEETQYF
cdr3_nt: TGTGCCACCAGTGAACCAGTAGGAGAAGAGACCCAGTACTTC

j_call: TRBJ2-2
v_call: TRBV11-2
d_call: NA
clone_size: NA
cdr3_aa: CASTPQGQVFTGELFF
cdr3_nt: TGTGCCAGCACCCCCCAGGGGCAGGTATTCACCGGGGAGCTGTTTTTT

j_call: TRBJ1-4
v_call: TRBV19
d_call: TRBD1
clone_size: NA
cdr3_aa: CASTYRPLGTGNEKLFF
cdr3_nt: TGTGCCAGTACCTATCGGCCTCTCGGGACAGGCAATGAAAAACTGTTTTTT

j_call: TRBJ2-7
v_call: TRBV4-1
d_call: TRBD1
clone_size: few
cdr3_aa: CASSPDRGSYEQYF
cdr3_nt: TGCGCCAGCAGCCCCGACAGGGGATCCTACGAGCAGTACTTC

j_call: TRBJ2-3
v_call: TRBV4-1
d_call: NA
clone_size: many
cdr3_aa: CASSQPNGDTQYF
cdr3_nt: TGCGCCAGCAGCCAACCTAACGGGGATACGCAGTATTTT

j_call: TRBJ2-1
v_call: TRBV12-3/TRBV12-4
d_call: NA
clone_size: few
cdr3_aa: CASTRSGTPQFF
cdr3_nt: TGTGCCAGCACTCGATCAGGGACTCCTCAGTTCTTC

j_call: TRBJ1-4
v_call: TRBV13
d_call: NA
clone_size: NA
cdr3_aa: CASSPGARANEKLFF
cdr3_nt: TGTGCCAGCAGCCCCGGGGCGCGGGCTAATGAAAAACTGTTTTTT

j_call: TRBJ2-7
v_call: TRBV7-9
d_call: TRBD1
clone_size: NA
cdr3_aa: CASRTGEVTREQYF
cdr3_nt: TGTGCCAGCAGGACAGGGGAGGTCACAAGGGAGCAGTACTTC

j_call: TRBJ1-1
v_call: TRBV6-5
d_call: NA
clone_size: NA
cdr3_aa: CASSGLVGAGTEAFF
cdr3_nt: TGTGCCAGCAGTGGCTTGGTGGGGGCGGGCACTGAAGCTTTCTTT

j_call: TRBJ2-3
v_call: TRBV11-1
d_call: NA
clone_size: NA
cdr3_aa: CASSLTERDTQYF
cdr3_nt: TGTGCCAGCAGCCTTACAGAAAGAGATACGCAGTATTTT

j_call: TRBJ2-1
v_call: TRBV12-3/TRBV12-4
d_call: TRBD1
clone_size: few
cdr3_aa: CASIVTGGINEQFF
cdr3_nt: TGTGCCAGCATCGTTACAGGGGGGATCAATGAGCAGTTCTTC

j_call: TRBJ1-2
v_call: TRBV7-9
d_call: TRBD1
clone_size: few
cdr3_aa: CASTLRQGNYGYTF
cdr3_nt: TGTGCCAGCACCTTAAGACAGGGAAACTATGGCTACACCTTC

j_call: TRBJ1-5
v_call: TRBV18
d_call: NA
clone_size: NA
cdr3_aa: CASSPKSGVRNQPQHF
cdr3_nt: TGTGCCAGCTCACCGAAGTCAGGGGTTCGCAATCAGCCCCAGCATTTT

j_call: TRBJ1-2
v_call: TRBV9
d_call: TRBD1
clone_size: NA
cdr3_aa: CASSPGGQLNYGYTF
cdr3_nt: TGTGCCAGCAGCCCAGGGGGGCAGCTTAACTATGGCTACACCTTC

j_call: TRBJ1-1
v_call: TRBV7-9
d_call: NA
clone_size: many
cdr3_aa: CASSLIGPTEAFF
cdr3_nt: TGTGCCAGCAGCTTAATAGGGCCCACTGAAGCTTTCTTT

j_call: TRBJ1-5
v_call: TRBV6-6
d_call: TRBD1
clone_size: NA
cdr3_aa: CASSYGQGASNQPQHF
cdr3_nt: TGTGCCAGCAGTTACGGACAGGGGGCTAGCAATCAGCCCCAGCATTTT

j_call: TRBJ1-2
v_call: TRBV5-4
d_call: NA
clone_size: few
cdr3_aa: CASSPTANYGYTF
cdr3_nt: TGTGCCAGCAGCCCGACAGCTAACTATGGCTACACCTTC

j_call: TRBJ2-3
v_call: TRBV5-5
d_call: NA
clone_size: NA
cdr3_aa: CASSSAGWKSTDTQYF
cdr3_nt: TGTGCCAGCAGCTCAGCAGGGTGGAAAAGCACAGATACGCAGTATTTT

j_call: TRBJ2-7
v_call: TRBV20-1
d_call: NA
clone_size: NA
cdr3_aa: CSARDRRRVGAYEQYF
cdr3_nt: TGCAGTGCTAGAGATCGAAGAAGGGTGGGGGCCTACGAGCAGTACTTC

j_call: TRBJ1-2
v_call: TRBV7-9
d_call: TRBD1
clone_size: NA
cdr3_aa: CASSSPDRVDYGYTF
cdr3_nt: TGTGCCAGCAGCTCCCCCGACAGGGTCGACTATGGCTACACCTTC

j_call: TRBJ2-2
v_call: TRBV5-1
d_call: NA
clone_size: NA
cdr3_aa: CASSLDSAPTGELFF
cdr3_nt: TGCGCCAGCAGCTTGGATTCAGCACCGACCGGGGAGCTGTTTTTT

j_call: TRBJ2-1
v_call: TRBV4-3
d_call: NA
clone_size: NA
cdr3_aa: CASSHAQRTINNEQFF
cdr3_nt: TGCGCCAGCAGCCACGCCCAGCGCACGATAAACAATGAGCAGTTCTTC

j_call: TRBJ2-7
v_call: TRBV6-5
d_call: TRBD2
clone_size: NA
cdr3_aa: CASSGGVYEQYF
cdr3_nt: TGTGCCAGCAGCGGGGGGGTGTACGAGCAGTACTTC

j_call: TRBJ1-2
v_call: TRBV29-1
d_call: NA
clone_size: few
cdr3_aa: CSVEDVGYGYTF
cdr3_nt: TGCAGCGTTGAAGATGTCGGCTATGGCTACACCTTC

j_call: TRBJ2-1
v_call: TRBV24-1
d_call: TRBD2
clone_size: few
cdr3_aa: CATLETGGPNNEQFF
cdr3_nt: TGTGCCACCCTGGAGACGGGGGGGCCTAACAATGAGCAGTTCTTC

j_call: TRBJ1-1
v_call: TRBV5-1
d_call: NA
clone_size: NA
cdr3_aa: CASSLGMAAGGNTEAFF
cdr3_nt: TGCGCCAGCAGCTTGGGGATGGCGGCCGGGGGGAACACTGAAGCTTTCTTT

j_call: TRBJ2-5
v_call: TRBV5-6
d_call: NA
clone_size: few
cdr3_aa: CASSLVGAGVETQYF
cdr3_nt: TGTGCCAGCAGCTTGGTGGGGGCGGGAGTGGAGACCCAGTACTTC

j_call: TRBJ2-1
v_call: TRBV5-1
d_call: TRBD2
clone_size: few
cdr3_aa: CASSPTSGRIYEQFF
cdr3_nt: TGCGCCAGCAGCCCGACTAGCGGGAGAATCTATGAGCAGTTCTTC

j_call: TRBJ1-2
v_call: TRBV11-2
d_call: NA
clone_size: NA
cdr3_aa: CASSRSGYGYTF
cdr3_nt: TGTGCCAGCAGCCGGTCCGGCTATGGCTACACCTTC

j_call: TRBJ1-2
v_call: TRBV12-3/TRBV12-4
d_call: NA
clone_size: few
cdr3_aa: CASSFREFYGYTF
cdr3_nt: TGTGCCAGCAGTTTCCGGGAGTTCTATGGCTACACCTTC

j_call: TRBJ2-2
v_call: TRBV30
d_call: NA
clone_size: few
cdr3_aa: CAWSVDGTGELFF
cdr3_nt: TGTGCCTGGAGTGTAGACGGTACCGGGGAGCTGTTTTTT

j_call: TRBJ2-1
v_call: TRBV7-7
d_call: TRBD2
clone_size: NA
cdr3_aa: CASSPGLAGGERHNEQFF
cdr3_nt: TGTGCCAGCAGCCCCGGACTAGCGGGGGGCGAACGACACAATGAGCAGTTCTTC

j_call: TRBJ2-1
v_call: TRBV12-3/TRBV12-4
d_call: NA
clone_size: NA
cdr3_aa: CASTRATFTYNEQFF
cdr3_nt: TGTGCCAGCACTAGGGCTACCTTTACCTACAATGAGCAGTTCTTC

j_call: TRBJ2-1
v_call: TRBV29-1
d_call: NA
clone_size: few
cdr3_aa: CSAGGLLGEQFF
cdr3_nt: TGCAGCGCGGGGGGCCTGCTGGGTGAGCAGTTCTTC

j_call: TRBJ2-5
v_call: TRBV11-3
d_call: NA
clone_size: few
cdr3_aa: CASSLEPETQYF
cdr3_nt: TGTGCCAGCAGCTTAGAGCCGGAGACCCAGTACTTC

j_call: TRBJ2-3
v_call: TRBV6-1
d_call: TRBD2
clone_size: NA
cdr3_aa: CASTSGRFTDTQYF
cdr3_nt: TGTGCCAGCACCAGCGGGAGATTCACAGATACGCAGTATTTT

j_call: TRBJ1-1
v_call: TRBV5-1
d_call: NA
clone_size: NA
cdr3_aa: CASSLGSYSAFF
cdr3_nt: TGCGCCAGCAGCTTGGGGAGTTATAGCGCTTTCTTT

j_call: TRBJ1-6
v_call: TRBV19
d_call: TRBD1
clone_size: few
cdr3_aa: CASSELTGVRRPNNSPLHF
cdr3_nt: TGTGCCAGTAGTGAACTTACAGGGGTCCGACGCCCCAATAATTCACCCCTCCACTTT

j_call: TRBJ2-7
v_call: TRBV4-1
d_call: NA
clone_size: few
cdr3_aa: CASSHKDSSYEQYF
cdr3_nt: TGCGCCAGCAGCCACAAGGACTCATCCTACGAGCAGTACTTC

j_call: TRBJ2-1
v_call: TRBV20-1
d_call: TRBD2
clone_size: NA
cdr3_aa: CSARDLVSGSDVYNEQFF
cdr3_nt: TGCAGTGCTAGAGATCTGGTTAGCGGGAGTGACGTTTACAATGAGCAGTTCTTC

j_call: TRBJ2-1
v_call: TRBV30
d_call: TRBD1
clone_size: once
cdr3_aa: CARWGQGPNEQFF
cdr3_nt: TGTGCCCGTTGGGGACAGGGTCCCAATGAGCAGTTCTTC

j_call: TRBJ2-7
v_call: TRBV10-3
d_call: NA
clone_size: few
cdr3_aa: CAISEPSYEQYF
cdr3_nt: TGTGCCATCAGTGAGCCGAGTTACGAGCAGTACTTC

j_call: TRBJ2-7
v_call: TRBV7-2
d_call: TRBD2
clone_size: few
cdr3_aa: CASTGTNFYEQYF
cdr3_nt: TGTGCCAGCACCGGGACTAACTTCTACGAGCAGTACTTC

j_call: TRBJ2-7
v_call: TRBV29-1
d_call: TRBD1
clone_size: NA
cdr3_aa: CSVRTGVSYEQYF
cdr3_nt: TGCAGCGTCCGGACAGGGGTCTCCTACGAGCAGTACTTC

j_call: TRBJ2-7
v_call: TRBV7-8
d_call: NA
clone_size: few
cdr3_aa: CASSPLSARGQYLEQYF
cdr3_nt: TGTGCCAGCAGCCCCTTATCCGCCCGAGGACAGTACCTCGAGCAGTACTTC

j_call: TRBJ1-1
v_call: TRBV11-2
d_call: TRBD1
clone_size: NA
cdr3_aa: CASSRDTLKGARTRQGTEAFF
cdr3_nt: TGTGCCAGCAGCCGCGACACACTAAAGGGGGCCAGGACCCGACAGGGGACTGAAGCTTTCTTT

j_call: TRBJ2-7
v_call: TRBV6-5
d_call: TRBD1
clone_size: NA
cdr3_aa: CASRDRGPYEQYF
cdr3_nt: TGTGCCAGCCGGGACAGGGGGCCCTACGAGCAGTACTTC